This T cell receptor beta chain was sequenced during a study of metastatic and nonmetastatic thyroid tumors. Broader study findings: Reported TCR beta diversity, measured in blood and tumor, was significantly higher for malignant thyroid tumors than for benign nodules.

How the authors handled the data: Clinicopathological groups supplied CDR3 differences that were used to build a distant-metastasis classifier for papillary thyroid cancer. TCRdb redid the clone calls on the PCR reads using MiXCR. The V and J calls reflect TCRdb's pipeline rather than the authors' work. Among tens of thousands of clones listed, more than 20% were seen once. Patients were all untreated before their thyroid surgery. This clone was observed a few times. Antigen specificity is unknown. In germline, CDR1 is LNHNV, CDR2 YYDKDF (reference sequence). This CDR3 contains 15 residues. V shed 8 bases and J shed 6 bases, with 20 bases lying between them.

This chain connects TRBV15 to TRBJ2-1; the D gene is possibly TRBD2 (5 bases). Sequenced input: blood. This clonotype was obtained from a male donor with papillary thyroid cancer or a benign thyroid nodule (not recorded which). Some clones in this sample may be carry-over from other donors' samples. CDR3 coding DNA: TGTGCCACCGAGAGGATTAGCGTGAATTTCAATGAGCAGTTCTTC. This translates into CATERISVNFNEQFF.